This entry lists 30 T cell receptor beta chains sequenced from one sample in a study of blood T cells in healthy people across ages. Together with a sample-barcoded 5' primer, a J-beta primer mix was included in a second PCR lasting about 7 to 11 cycles. TCRdb itself ran the 5' RACE reads through MiXCR, one entry per CDR3 protein. The data show approximately 350,000 distinct CDR3 sequences, more than 45% seen once. Sequenced input: blood. These receptors all stem from a man in his 60s in good health.

V usage is TRBV19 and J usage is TRBJ2-7; no definite D call. With 7 bases removed from V and 0 bases from J, the gap between germline ends came to 13 bases. Germline-derived CDR1 and CDR2 are LNHDA and SQIVND (reference sequence). This CDR3 region has 14 residues. The CDR3 is CASKDPGSSYEQYF. The CDR3 DNA reads TGTGCCAGTAAAGACCCGGGCAGCTCCTACGAGCAGTACTTC.

V is TRBV24-1 and J is TRBJ2-7; D is possibly TRBD2 (5 bases). Judging by the DNA end, TRBJ2-5 fits better; the J call may be wrong. Germline CDR1 and CDR2: KGHDR and SFDVKD. The CDR3 is made up of 13 amino acids. CDR3 bases: TGTGCCACCAGTGATTTTCGGGGAGAGACCCAGTACTTC. Encoded protein: CATSDFRGETQYF.

The chain joins TRBV7-9 to TRBJ1-2, with D hard to call. In germline, CDR1 is SEHNR, CDR2 FQNEAQ (reference sequence). Trimming shortened V by 1 base and J by 6 bases, and 6 bases separated the two germline ends. The CDR3 totals 12 residues. For the CDR3, the DNA is TGTGCCAGCAGCTTAGAGGCAGATGGCTACACCTTC. Translated: CASSLEADGYTF.

Notes on this clonotype: Compared with germline, one end of the junction differs, possibly owing to a read error. J is TRBJ2-1 and V is TRBV3-1, with D maybe TRBD2 (5 bases). CDR1 is LGHDT, CDR2 YNNKEL, per germline (reference sequence). The CDR3 length is 14 residues. Written as DNA, the CDR3 is TGTGCCAGCAGCGCTGGGAGTTTGGGCAATGGGCAGTTCTTC. Amino acids: CASSAGSLGNGQFF.

V usage is TRBV2 and J usage is TRBJ2-2, with D possibly TRBD1 on 5 matching bases. The CDR3 extends over 13 amino acids. Trimming left V 6 bases short and J 6 bases short, with 11 bases between. The germline gives CDR1 SNHLY, CDR2 FYNNEI. The DNA of the CDR3 is TGTGCCAGCAGCCCAGGGTTTTCCGGGGAGCTGTTTTTT. Its protein product is CASSPGFSGELFF.

The chain carries TRBV20-1 and TRBJ2-7, with no clear D. CDR1 is DFQATT, CDR2 SNEGSKA, per germline (reference sequence). Trimming pared 7 bases from V and 1 base from J, leaving 14 bases between. The CDR3 is made up of 13 amino acids. This CDR3 is CSDIVMGSYEQYF. In DNA form, the CDR3 reads TGCAGTGACATTGTGATGGGGTCCTACGAGCAGTACTTC.

The chain is built from TRBV4-3 and TRBJ2-7, with 11 bases lining up with TRBD1. The germline gives CDR1 LGHNA, CDR2 YSLEER. V shed 1 base, J shed 0 bases, and the junction held 8 bases outside the gene matches. The length of the CDR3 is 18 residues. Here the CDR3 DNA reads TGCGCCAGCAGCCAAGCAGACCGCGGGACAGGGGGCTCCTACGAGCAGTACTTC. Translating it yields CASSQADRGTGGSYEQYF.

This clonotype was counted only a few times. The genes are TRBV5-1 and TRBJ2-3, with D possibly matching TRBD1 (6 bases). Germline V gene sequence: CDR1 SGHRS, CDR2 YFSETQ. Trimming stripped 7 bases from V and 6 bases from J, with 15 bases between. This CDR3 is 13 amino acids long. CDR3 amino acids: CASAPGVGDTQYF. Written as DNA, the CDR3 is TGCGCCAGCGCCCCAGGGGTCGGCGATACGCAGTATTTT.

This clonotype was counted a few times. The rearrangement joins TRBV29-1 to TRBJ2-3; 8 nucleotides match TRBD1. CDR3 length equals 12 residues. V was clipped by 8 bases and J by 3 bases; unmatched bases: 4. CDR1 is SQVTM, CDR2 ANQGSEA, per germline. CDR3 sequence reads: CSIDRGTDTQYF. CDR3 nucleotides: TGCAGCATAGACAGGGGAACAGATACGCAGTATTTT.

This chain joins TRBV7-8 and TRBJ2-7, with D perhaps TRBD2 (6 bases). Judging by the DNA end, TRBJ2-5 fits better; the J call may be wrong. The CDR3 contains 14 residues. The V gene's germline CDR1 is SGHVS and CDR2 FQNEAQ. The CDR3 region has the DNA TGTGCCAGCAGCCCTTGGGGGGTCGTGGAGACCCAGTACTTC. This translates into CASSPWGVVETQYF.

This clonotype was seen more than once but under ten times. This chain connects TRBV7-2 to TRBJ2-5; D ambiguous. Trimming stripped 5 bases from V and 2 bases from J, with 12 bases between. This CDR3 has 14 residues. The germline gives CDR1 SGHTA, CDR2 FQGNSA. This chain's CDR3 is CASSTEQIQETQYF. The CDR3 region has the DNA TGTGCCAGCAGCACGGAACAGATACAAGAGACCCAGTACTTC.

This clonotype appeared a few times. The chain combines TRBV6-1 with TRBJ2-5; 13 nucleotides align to TRBD2. V lost 3 bases and J lost 0; bases outside the gene matches: 7. The CDR3 has 18 residues. Germline loops: CDR1 MNHNS, CDR2 SASEGT. This chain's CDR3 is CASSEQTSGGPNQETQYF. In nucleotides, the CDR3 is TGTGCCAGCAGTGAGCAGACTAGCGGGGGGCCTAACCAAGAGACCCAGTACTTC.

The V call is TRBV27, the J call TRBJ2-7; D perhaps matches TRBD1 (5 bases). Trimming took off 5 bases at V and 5 bases at J, with 13 bases between the two ends. CDR3 length: 13 residues. Germline V lookup: CDR1 MNHEY, CDR2 SMNVEV (reference sequence). CDR3 protein: CASSVGRVDEQYF. For the CDR3, the DNA is TGTGCCAGCAGTGTGGGCAGGGTGGACGAGCAGTACTTC.

This clonotype has just a few counts. This chain joins TRBV7-2 and TRBJ1-2; no reliable D call. V was pared by 1 base and J by 7 bases, with 16 bases between. This CDR3 has 15 amino acids. Germline CDR1 SGHTA, CDR2 FQGNSA. CDR3 coding DNA: TGTGCCAGCAGCTTAGGTGGGTCCGGGTACGGTGGCTACACCTTC. Its protein is CASSLGGSGYGGYTF.

The CDR3 spells CASSPRTTRMKNIQYF. CDR3 coding DNA: TGTGCCAGCAGCCCGCGGACTACAAGGATGAAAAACATTCAGTACTTC. The gene calls are TRBV7-2 and TRBJ2-4; D possibly corresponds to TRBD2 (6 bases). V was shortened by 5 bases and J by 4 bases, with 18 bases between the two germline ends. The CDR3 has 16 amino acids. Germline CDR1 and CDR2: SGHTA and FQGNSA.

The V and J genes are TRBV11-2 and TRBJ2-5; 12 bases agree with TRBD2. Per germline, CDR1 SGHAT and CDR2 FQNNGV. This CDR3 spans 16 amino acids. The J segment lost 11 bases and the V segment lost 5 bases, leaving 15 bases of the junction unmatched. This chain's CDR3 is CASSPGTSGYWNEQYF. The CDR3 nucleotides are TGTGCCAGCAGCCCCGGGACTAGCGGGTATTGGAATGAGCAGTACTTC.

The chain recombines TRBV27 with TRBJ1-5; D gene uncertain. The CDR3 length is 13 residues. In germline, CDR1 is MNHEY, CDR2 SMNVEV (reference sequence). The V end lost 0 bases, the J end lost 4 bases, and 4 bases lay between the germline ends. The CDR3 DNA follows: TGTGCCAGCAGTTTATCACGGAATCAGCCCCAGCATTTT. Translation gives CASSLSRNQPQHF.

This clonotype has only a few counts. The genes are TRBV3-1 and TRBJ2-1; the match to TRBD2 covers 9 bases. CDR1 is LGHDT, CDR2 YNNKEL, per germline (reference sequence). Losses at the gene ends were 1 base for V and 14 bases for J; bases not matched to a gene: 9. This CDR3 contains 14 residues. The CDR3 DNA sequence: TGTGCCAGCAGCCAAGGGAGTAGCGGGAGATCGGAGTTCTTC. Its protein product is CASSQGSSGRSEFF.

In this sample, this clonotype turned up a few times. CDR3: CASTLVRFGRNEQYF. The CDR3 bases are TGTGCCAGCACCCTAGTCAGATTCGGACGGAATGAGCAGTACTTC. This chain connects TRBV7-8 to TRBJ2-7; no reliable D call. The V gene lost 7 bases and the J gene lost 7 bases, with 23 bases spanning the gap. Germline V gene data show CDR1 as SGHVS and CDR2 as FQNEAQ. CDR3 length equals 15 residues. The variable domain in full, completed from reference TRBV7-8 and TRBJ2-7, reads GAGVSQSPRYKVAKRGQDVALRCDPISGHVSLFWYQQALGQGPEFLTYFQNEAQLDKSGLPSDRFFAERPEGSVSTLKIQRTQQEDSAVYLCASTLVRFGRNEQYFGPGTRLTVT.

This sequence joins TRBV12-3 or TRBV12-4 and TRBJ2-7; 9 positions match TRBD1. V was clipped by 5 bases and J by 3 bases; unmatched bases: 8. There are 15 residues in the CDR3. CDR3 sequence: CASSNRDRAIYEQYF. CDR3 nucleotide sequence: TGTGCCAGCAGTAACCGGGACAGGGCTATCTACGAGCAGTACTTC.

In its sample, this clonotype was seen a few times. This chain joins TRBV20-1 and TRBJ2-6, with D unresolved. CDR1 and CDR2 (germline): DFQATT, SNEGSKA (reference sequence). This CDR3 comprises 15 residues. The V end lost 7 bases, the J end lost 0 bases, and 13 bases lay between the germline ends. The CDR3 sequence: CSGQSEYSGANVLTF. The CDR3 nucleotides read TGCAGTGGCCAGTCAGAATACTCTGGGGCCAACGTCCTGACTTTC.

The V call is TRBV29-1, the J call TRBJ1-6; D perhaps matches TRBD1 (5 bases). Trimming shortened V by 7 bases and J by 6 bases, and 13 bases separated the two germline ends. Germline V gene lookup returns CDR1 SQVTM and CDR2 ANQGSEA. The CDR3 loop spans 13 amino acids. The CDR3 loop is CSAQGSGNSPLHF. Written as DNA, the CDR3 is TGCAGCGCCCAGGGCTCGGGTAATTCACCCCTCCACTTT.

The chain links TRBV5-6 to TRBJ2-7; D tentatively fits TRBD1 or TRBD2 (7 bases each). CDR1 and CDR2 (germline): SGHDT, YYEEEE. This CDR3 comprises 15 residues. The germline V and J ends were trimmed by 2 bases and 4 bases, with 16 bases remaining between them. Here the CDR3 reads CASSFLGQGGYEQYF. CDR3 DNA: TGTGCCAGCAGCTTCTTGGGGCAGGGGGGGTACGAGCAGTACTTC.

This clonotype was observed a few times. The chain links TRBV4-3 to TRBJ2-5; D could derive from TRBD1 or TRBD2 (5 bases each). Germline loops: CDR1 LGHNA, CDR2 YSLEER. V was trimmed by 0 bases and J by 5 bases, leaving 10 bases between them. The CDR3 loop spans 14 amino acids. The chain's CDR3 is CASSQDLGTETQYF. The CDR3 DNA reads TGCGCCAGCAGCCAAGATCTCGGGACCGAGACCCAGTACTTC.

This sequence joins TRBV3-1 and TRBJ1-1; D ambiguous. Germline-derived CDR1 and CDR2 are LGHDT and YNNKEL (reference sequence). The CDR3 length is 11 residues. V lost 2 bases, J lost 11 bases, and 9 bases lay in between. CDR3 residues: CASSQTGEAFF. Written as DNA, the CDR3 is TGTGCCAGCAGCCAAACTGGGGAGGCTTTCTTT.

The rearrangement joins TRBV6-1 to TRBJ2-4; TRBD2 might be the D (6 bases). The J call may not be correct, given that the DNA end is closer to TRBJ2-7. CDR1 and CDR2 (germline): MNHNS, SASEGT. This CDR3 has 15 amino acids. CDR3 amino acids: CASSEQEGGSYEQYF. The CDR3 nucleotides are TGTGCCAGCAGTGAACAGGAGGGAGGCAGCTACGAGCAGTACTTC.

CDR3 sequence (DNA): TGCAGCGTTGGGGGATGGGGCGAACCACCTGAAGCTTTCTTT. Protein: CSVGGWGEPPEAFF. V usage is TRBV29-1 and J usage is TRBJ1-1; maybe TRBD1 (5 bases). V was cut by 4 bases and J by 6 bases, with 18 bases left in between. Germline-derived CDR1 and CDR2 are SQVTM and ANQGSEA. The CDR3 is 14 amino acids.

In this sample, this clonotype turned up many times. J is TRBJ2-6 and V is TRBV28; D ambiguous. From germline, CDR1 is MDHEN and CDR2 SYDVKM. Trimming stripped 0 bases from V and 0 bases from J, with 3 bases between. CDR3 size: 15 residues. CDR3 loop: CASSLWNSGANVLTF. Here the CDR3 DNA reads TGTGCCAGCAGTTTATGGAACTCTGGGGCCAACGTCCTGACTTTC.

The V gene is TRBV4-2, the J gene TRBJ1-2; unclear D gene. V was clipped by 1 base and J by 6 bases, with 18 bases between them. CDR3 length: 16 amino acids. Germline CDR1 LGHNA, CDR2 YNFKEQ. CDR3 bases: TGTGCCAGCAGCCAAGGATTCGCCGCCGAAGTTGATGGCTACACCTTC. Amino acids: CASSQGFAAEVDGYTF.

The rearrangement uses TRBV28 and TRBJ2-4; D possibly uses TRBD1 or TRBD2 (5 bases each). Germline V lookup: CDR1 MDHEN, CDR2 SYDVKM. CDR3 length: 15 amino acids. Deletions cut 6 bases from V and 0 bases from J, with 12 bases between. The CDR3: CASRRDGIAKNIQYF. The DNA for the CDR3 is TGTGCCAGCAGGAGGGACGGAATAGCCAAAAACATTCAGTACTTC.